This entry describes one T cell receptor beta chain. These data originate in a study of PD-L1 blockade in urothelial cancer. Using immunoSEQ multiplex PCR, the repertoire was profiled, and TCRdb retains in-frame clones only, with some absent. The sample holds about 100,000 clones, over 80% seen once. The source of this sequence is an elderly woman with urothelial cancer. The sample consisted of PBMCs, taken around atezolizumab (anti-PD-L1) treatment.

CDR3 protein: CAIYSPGTSGRPQQYF. CDR3 coding DNA: TGTGCCATTTATTCTCCCGGGACTAGCGGGAGGCCCCAGCAGTACTTC. The V gene is TRBV10-3, the J gene TRBJ2-7; TRBD2 matches 15 bases. The junction had 14 bases not matched to a gene; V was cut back by 9 bases and J by 8 bases. The CDR3 has 16 amino acids. Germline V gene sequence: CDR1 ENHRY, CDR2 SYGVKD.